One TCR beta chain is described in this entry. These data come from a study of blood T cell repertoires in COVID-19. Study summary: The recovered donors of Cohort 3 showed two negative PCRs, clearance, or symptom resolution. There were acute and convalescent COVID-19 samples, and they came from the United States, Italy and Spain. Sample material is recorded as cDNA or gDNA derived from T cells, B-cell-depleted T cells, or PBMCs.

This CDR3 has 12 amino acids. V dropped 4 bases and J dropped 5 bases, with 9 bases sitting between them. Germline V gene sequence: CDR1 SEHNR, CDR2 FQNEAQ (reference sequence). In the study's own analysis: Researchers report that nucleated cell counts were estimated from reference gene primer amplification. The table came from immunoSEQ multiplex PCR; TCRdb's copy has only in-frame clones and leaves some out. V and J calls plus clone size are reproduced from that table; the DNA served to infer D and trimming. The sample carries 350,000 to 450,000 clones, around 87% recorded once. V gene TRBV7-9 combines with J gene TRBJ2-7; maybe TRBD2 (5 bases). The sample consisted of PBMCs or T cells enriched from blood (not recorded which). This sequence originates from a man in his forties in a cohort exposed to, infected with or recovered from COVID-19 (not recorded which). As DNA, the CDR3 is TGTGCCAGCAGCTCTCAGGAGGACGAGCAGTACTTC. As protein: CASSSQEDEQYF.